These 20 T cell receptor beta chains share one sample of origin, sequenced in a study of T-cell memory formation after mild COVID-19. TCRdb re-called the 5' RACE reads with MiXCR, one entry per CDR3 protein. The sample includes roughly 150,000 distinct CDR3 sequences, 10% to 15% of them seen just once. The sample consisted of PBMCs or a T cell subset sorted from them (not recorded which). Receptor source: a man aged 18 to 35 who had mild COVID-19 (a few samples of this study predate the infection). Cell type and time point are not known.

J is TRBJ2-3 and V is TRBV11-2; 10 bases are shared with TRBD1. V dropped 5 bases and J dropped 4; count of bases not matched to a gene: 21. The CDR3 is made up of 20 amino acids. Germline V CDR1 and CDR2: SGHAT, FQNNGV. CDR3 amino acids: CASSPHQGQGKLEQADTQYF. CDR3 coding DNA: TGTGCCAGCAGCCCGCATCAGGGACAGGGGAAGCTGGAGCAAGCAGATACGCAGTATTTT. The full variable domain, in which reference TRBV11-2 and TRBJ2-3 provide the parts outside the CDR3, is EAGVAQSPRYKIIEKRQSVAFWCNPISGHATLYWYQQILGQGPKLLIQFQNNGVVDDSQLPKDRFSAERLKGVDSTLKIQPAKLEDSAVYLCASSPHQGQGKLEQADTQYFGPGTRLTVL.

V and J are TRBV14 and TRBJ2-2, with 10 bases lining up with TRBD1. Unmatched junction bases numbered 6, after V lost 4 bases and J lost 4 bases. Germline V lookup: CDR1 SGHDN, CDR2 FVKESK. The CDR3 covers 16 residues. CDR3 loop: CASSRRDRGTTGELFF. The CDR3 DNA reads TGTGCCAGCAGCCGCCGGGACAGGGGTACCACCGGGGAGCTGTTTTTT.

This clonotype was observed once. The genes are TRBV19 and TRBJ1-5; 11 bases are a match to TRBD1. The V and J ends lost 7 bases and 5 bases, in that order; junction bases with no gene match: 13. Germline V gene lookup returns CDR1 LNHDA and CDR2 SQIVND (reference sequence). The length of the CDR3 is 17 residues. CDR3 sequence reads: CASTPGTGGGGDQPQHF. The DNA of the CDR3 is TGTGCCAGTACCCCGGGGACAGGGGGTGGTGGTGATCAGCCCCAGCATTTT. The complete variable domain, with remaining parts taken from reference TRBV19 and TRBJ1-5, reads DGGITQSPKYLFRKEGQNVTLSCEQNLNHDAMYWYRQDPGQGLRLIYYSQIVNDFQKGDIAEGYSVSREKKESFPLTVTSAQKNPTAFYLCASTPGTGGGGDQPQHFGDGTRLSIL.

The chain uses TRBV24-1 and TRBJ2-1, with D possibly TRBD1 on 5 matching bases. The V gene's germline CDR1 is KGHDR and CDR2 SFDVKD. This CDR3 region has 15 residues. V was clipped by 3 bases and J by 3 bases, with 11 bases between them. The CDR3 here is CATSDIQVFYNEQFF. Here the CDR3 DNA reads TGTGCCACCAGTGATATACAGGTGTTCTACAATGAGCAGTTCTTC.

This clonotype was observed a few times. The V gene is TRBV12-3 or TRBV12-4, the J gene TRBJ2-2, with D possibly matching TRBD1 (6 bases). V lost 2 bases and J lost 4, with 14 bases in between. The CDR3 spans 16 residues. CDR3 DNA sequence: TGTGCCAGCAGTTTAAGTTTGGGGGCTGGCACCGGGGAGCTGTTTTTT. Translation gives CASSLSLGAGTGELFF.

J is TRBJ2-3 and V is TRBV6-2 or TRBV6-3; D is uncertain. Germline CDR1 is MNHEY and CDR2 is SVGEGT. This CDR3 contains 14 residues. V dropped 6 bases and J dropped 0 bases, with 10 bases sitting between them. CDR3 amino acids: CASSPRASTDTQYF. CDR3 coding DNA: TGTGCCAGCAGCCCTAGGGCCAGCACAGATACGCAGTATTTT.

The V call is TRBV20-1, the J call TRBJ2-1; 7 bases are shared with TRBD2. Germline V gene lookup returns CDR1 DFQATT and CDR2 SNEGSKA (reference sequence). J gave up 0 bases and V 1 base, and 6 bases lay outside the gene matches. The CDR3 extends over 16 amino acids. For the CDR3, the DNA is TGCAGTGCTAGAGGTCTGCGGGGGAGCTCCTACAATGAGCAGTTCTTC. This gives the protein CSARGLRGSSYNEQFF.

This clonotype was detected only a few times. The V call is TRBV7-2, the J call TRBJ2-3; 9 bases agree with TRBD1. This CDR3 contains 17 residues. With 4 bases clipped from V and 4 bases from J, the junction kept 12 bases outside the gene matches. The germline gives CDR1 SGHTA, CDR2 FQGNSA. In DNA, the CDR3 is TGTGCCAGCAGCTCACTCCCGGGACAGGGAGGATCAGATACGCAGTATTTT. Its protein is CASSSLPGQGGSDTQYF. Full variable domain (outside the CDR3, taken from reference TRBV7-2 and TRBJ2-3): GAGVSQSPSNKVTEKGKDVELRCDPISGHTALYWYRQSLGQGLEFLIYFQGNSAPDKSGLPSDRFSAERTGGSVSTLTIQRTQQEDSAVYLCASSSLPGQGGSDTQYFGPGTRLTVL.

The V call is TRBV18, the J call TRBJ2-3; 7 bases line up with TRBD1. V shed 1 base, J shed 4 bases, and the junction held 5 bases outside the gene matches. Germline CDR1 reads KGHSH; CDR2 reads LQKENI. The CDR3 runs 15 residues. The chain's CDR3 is CASSPQIQGADTQYF. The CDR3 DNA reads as TGTGCCAGCTCACCACAAATCCAGGGGGCAGATACGCAGTATTTT.

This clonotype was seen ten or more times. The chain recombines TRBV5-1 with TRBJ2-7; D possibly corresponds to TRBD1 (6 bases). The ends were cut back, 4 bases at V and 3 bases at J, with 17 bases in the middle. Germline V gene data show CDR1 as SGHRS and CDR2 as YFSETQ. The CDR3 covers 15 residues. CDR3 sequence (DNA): TGCGCCAGCAGCCTCGCCGGGACACTCGGCTACGAGCAGTACTTC. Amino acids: CASSLAGTLGYEQYF.

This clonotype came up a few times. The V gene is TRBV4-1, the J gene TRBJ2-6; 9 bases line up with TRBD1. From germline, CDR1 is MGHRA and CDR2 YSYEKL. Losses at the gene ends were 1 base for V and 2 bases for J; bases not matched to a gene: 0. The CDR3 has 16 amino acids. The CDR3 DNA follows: TGCGCCAGCAGCCAAGGACAGGGGGCTGGGGCCAACGTCCTGACTTTC. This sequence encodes CASSQGQGAGANVLTF.

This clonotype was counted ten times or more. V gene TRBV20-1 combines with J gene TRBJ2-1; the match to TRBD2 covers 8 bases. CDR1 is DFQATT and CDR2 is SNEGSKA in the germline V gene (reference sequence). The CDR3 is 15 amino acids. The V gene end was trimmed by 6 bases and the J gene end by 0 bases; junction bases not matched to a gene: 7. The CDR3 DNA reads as TGCAGTGCACCTAAGCGGGGGAGCTCCTACAATGAGCAGTTCTTC. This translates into CSAPKRGSSYNEQFF.

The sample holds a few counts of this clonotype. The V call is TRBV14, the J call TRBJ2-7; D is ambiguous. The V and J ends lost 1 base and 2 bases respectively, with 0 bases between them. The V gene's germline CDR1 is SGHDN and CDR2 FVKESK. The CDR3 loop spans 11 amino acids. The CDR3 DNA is TGTGCCAGCAGCCAAGCCTACGAGCAGTACTTC. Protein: CASSQAYEQYF.

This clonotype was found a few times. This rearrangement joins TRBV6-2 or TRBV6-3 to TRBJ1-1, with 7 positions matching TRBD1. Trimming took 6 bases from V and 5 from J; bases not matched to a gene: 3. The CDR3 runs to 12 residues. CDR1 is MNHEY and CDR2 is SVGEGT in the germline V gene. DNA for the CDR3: TGTGCCAGCAGACAGGGGAGGACTGAAGCTTTCTTT. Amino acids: CASRQGRTEAFF.

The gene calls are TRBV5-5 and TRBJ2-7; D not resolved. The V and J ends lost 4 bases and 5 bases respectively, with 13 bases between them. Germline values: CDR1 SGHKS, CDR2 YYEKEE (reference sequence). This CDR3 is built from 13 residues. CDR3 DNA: TGTGCCAGCAGCCATGGATGGGATAACGAGCAGTACTTC. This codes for CASSHGWDNEQYF.

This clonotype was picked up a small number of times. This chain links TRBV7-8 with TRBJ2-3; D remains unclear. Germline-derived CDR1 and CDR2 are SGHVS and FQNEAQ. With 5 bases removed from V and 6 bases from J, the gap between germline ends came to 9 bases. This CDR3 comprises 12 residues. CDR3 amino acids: CASSHSWDTQYF. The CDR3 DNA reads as TGTGCCAGCAGCCACTCTTGGGATACGCAGTATTTT.

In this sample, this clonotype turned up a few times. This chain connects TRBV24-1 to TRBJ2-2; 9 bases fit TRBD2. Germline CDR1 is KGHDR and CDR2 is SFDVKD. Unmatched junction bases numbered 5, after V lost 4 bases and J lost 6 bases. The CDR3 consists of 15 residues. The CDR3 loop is CATSDRGGRAGELFF. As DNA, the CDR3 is TGTGCCACCAGTGACCGCGGCGGGAGGGCCGGGGAGCTGTTTTTT.

CDR3 sequence: CASSQVLVQETQYF. DNA of the CDR3: TGTGCCAGCAGCCAAGTCCTAGTCCAAGAGACCCAGTACTTC. J is TRBJ2-5 and V is TRBV3-1; no firm D call. From germline, CDR1 is LGHDT and CDR2 YNNKEL (reference sequence). V was shortened by 1 base and J by 1 base, with 7 bases between the two germline ends. This CDR3 is built from 14 residues.

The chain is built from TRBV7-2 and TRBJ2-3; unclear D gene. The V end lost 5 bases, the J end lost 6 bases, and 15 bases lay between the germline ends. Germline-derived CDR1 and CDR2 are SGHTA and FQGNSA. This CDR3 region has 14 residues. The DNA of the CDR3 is TGTGCCAGCAGCCGAACCTCCCCCCGGGATACGCAGTATTTT. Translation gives CASSRTSPRDTQYF. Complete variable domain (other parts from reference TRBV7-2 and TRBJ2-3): GAGVSQSPSNKVTEKGKDVELRCDPISGHTALYWYRQSLGQGLEFLIYFQGNSAPDKSGLPSDRFSAERTGGSVSTLTIQRTQQEDSAVYLCASSRTSPRDTQYFGPGTRLTVL.

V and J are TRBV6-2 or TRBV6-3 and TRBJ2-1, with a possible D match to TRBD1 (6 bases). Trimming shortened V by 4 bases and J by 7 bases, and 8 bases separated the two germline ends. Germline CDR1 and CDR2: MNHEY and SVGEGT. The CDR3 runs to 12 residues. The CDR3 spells CASSFRGNEQFF. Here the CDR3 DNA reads TGTGCCAGCAGTTTCAGGGGTAATGAGCAGTTCTTC.